The 29 T cell receptor beta chains in this list originate from one sample, sequenced in a study of T cell responses to AZD1222 COVID-19 vaccine. Clones were read by immunoSEQ multiplex PCR, and TCRdb kept only the in-frame ones, dropping some. The data contain some 160,000 clones, about 92% of them singletons. The sequences come from peripheral blood, collected on day 0 of AZD1222 vaccination. These receptors were taken from an adult in good health.

This chain connects TRBV12-3 or TRBV12-4 to TRBJ2-5, with D unclear. The V end lost 3 bases, the J end lost 9 bases, and 14 bases lay between the germline ends. The CDR3 runs 13 residues. The CDR3 bases are TGTGCCAGCAGTTTCATCGGTGCAGGCCCCCAGTACTTC. It encodes CASSFIGAGPQYF.

The chain couples TRBV27 to TRBJ2-7; TRBD2 agrees at 10 bases. Germline lookup yields CDR1 MNHEY and CDR2 SMNVEV (reference sequence). There are 16 residues in the CDR3. The V gene end was trimmed by 5 bases and the J gene end by 4 bases; junction bases not matched to a gene: 11. CDR3 loop: CASSENLAGAPYEQYF. Written as DNA, the CDR3 is TGTGCCAGCAGTGAAAACCTAGCGGGGGCCCCTTACGAGCAGTACTTC.

CDR3 protein: CASSAQGSSEKLFF. CDR3 coding DNA: TGTGCCAGCAGTGCGCAGGGAAGCAGTGAAAAACTGTTTTTT. J is TRBJ1-4 and V is TRBV6-4; tentatively, D is TRBD1 (5 bases). This CDR3 has 14 amino acids. V lost 4 bases and J 7 bases, leaving 13 bases between the germline ends. CDR1 and CDR2 (germline): MRHNA, SNTAGT.

V usage is TRBV2 and J usage is TRBJ2-3; 9 bases align to TRBD2. The J segment lost 5 bases and the V segment lost 6 bases, leaving 12 bases of the junction unmatched. CDR1 is SNHLY, CDR2 FYNNEI, per germline. The length of the CDR3 is 16 residues. This CDR3 is CASRLGGAGGQDTQYF. CDR3 DNA sequence: TGTGCCAGCAGACTTGGGGGAGCGGGGGGACAAGATACGCAGTATTTT. Using reference TRBV2 and TRBJ2-3 for the parts outside the CDR3, the full variable domain is EPEVTQTPSHQVTQMGQEVILRCVPISNHLYFYWYRQILGQKVEFLVSFYNNEISEKSEIFDDQFSVERPDGSNFTLKIRSTKLEDSAMYFCASRLGGAGGQDTQYFGPGTRLTVL.

This CDR3 is CASSLALGDTEAFF. The DNA of the CDR3 is TGTGCCAGCAGCTTAGCCCTGGGGGACACTGAAGCTTTCTTT. The chain couples TRBV7-2 to TRBJ1-1, with D perhaps matching TRBD1 (5 bases). The CDR3 loop spans 14 amino acids. V lost 0 bases to trimming and J lost 3 bases, with 8 bases between them. Germline lookup yields CDR1 SGHTA and CDR2 FQGNSA. Full variable domain (remainder filled in from reference TRBV7-2 and TRBJ1-1): GAGVSQSPSNKVTEKGKDVELRCDPISGHTALYWYRQSLGQGLEFLIYFQGNSAPDKSGLPSDRFSAERTGGSVSTLTIQRTQQEDSAVYLCASSLALGDTEAFFGQGTRLTVV.

This chain connects TRBV2 to TRBJ2-1, with a weak D call TRBD1 (5 bases). CDR1 is SNHLY, CDR2 FYNNEI, per germline. The CDR3 is 16 residues long. Trimming shortened V by 7 bases and J by 0 bases, and 16 bases separated the two germline ends. The CDR3 nucleotides read TGTGCCAGCATACGGACAAGTTCGAGCTCCTACAATGAGCAGTTCTTC. Translated, it gives CASIRTSSSSYNEQFF.

The V gene is TRBV5-5, the J gene TRBJ1-2; a possible D gene is TRBD1 (6 bases). The V and J ends lost 1 base and 4 bases respectively, with 14 bases between them. The CDR3 covers 15 residues. The germline gives CDR1 SGHKS, CDR2 YYEKEE (reference sequence). The CDR3 sequence is CASSLYGGQSYGYTF. CDR3 nucleotides: TGTGCCAGCAGCTTGTATGGGGGGCAGTCCTATGGCTACACCTTC.

This chain links TRBV28 with TRBJ1-6; possibly TRBD1 for D (6 bases). The CDR3 extends over 15 amino acids. Germline values: CDR1 MDHEN, CDR2 SYDVKM. Trimming stripped 3 bases from V and 6 bases from J, with 12 bases between. This CDR3 reads CASSFMGGSNSPLHF. As DNA, the CDR3 is TGTGCCAGCAGTTTTATGGGGGGCTCTAATTCACCCCTCCACTTT. The entire variable domain, with the rest obtained from reference TRBV28 and TRBJ1-6, is as follows: DVKVTQSSRYLVKRTGEKVFLECVQDMDHENMFWYRQDPGLGLRLIYFSYDVKMKEKGDIPEGYSVSREKKERFSLILESASTNQTSMYLCASSFMGGSNSPLHFGNGTRLTVT.

The chain uses TRBV1 and TRBJ2-7. TRBV1 is described as a pseudogene. The CDR3 contains 15 residues. The CDR3 sequence: CTSSQSPPALHEQYF. The CDR3 DNA reads TGCACCAGCAGCCAGAGTCCACCGGCACTCCACGAGCAGTACTTC.

A note on this clone: The sample has other DNA sequences that encode this CDR3 too. The chain links TRBV5-1 to TRBJ1-1, with a weak D call TRBD1 (5 bases). The CDR3 runs to 13 residues. CDR1 and CDR2 (germline): SGHRS, YFSETQ. Trimming stripped 2 bases from V and 1 base from J, with 6 bases between. The CDR3 region is CASSFQGNTEAFF. The CDR3 nucleotides read TGCGCCAGCAGCTTCCAGGGGAACACTGAAGCTTTCTTT.

The chain recombines TRBV5-6 with TRBJ1-1, with 8 bases identical to TRBD1. Germline V gene data show CDR1 as SGHDT and CDR2 as YYEEEE. The CDR3 extends over 15 amino acids. The J segment lost 4 bases and the V segment lost 0 bases, leaving 5 bases of the junction unmatched. CDR3 sequence reads: CASSLDRGYGTEAFF. The CDR3 nucleotides read TGTGCCAGCAGCTTGGACAGGGGGTACGGCACTGAAGCTTTCTTT.

The rearrangement uses TRBV28 and TRBJ1-5, with D perhaps TRBD1 (5 bases). Trimming pared 5 bases from V and 4 bases from J, leaving 15 bases between. This CDR3 is built from 15 residues. Germline loops: CDR1 MDHEN, CDR2 SYDVKM. CDR3: CASSIPSPGNQPQHF. The CDR3 bases are TGTGCCAGCAGTATCCCCTCCCCAGGGAATCAGCCCCAGCATTTT.

The chain uses TRBV28 and TRBJ1-5, with 8 bases matching TRBD1. The germline V gene has CDR1 MDHEN and CDR2 SYDVKM. The J segment lost 7 bases and the V segment lost 6 bases, leaving 8 bases of the junction unmatched. The CDR3 contains 14 residues. Here the CDR3 reads CASRTTGVGQPQHF. For the CDR3, the DNA is TGTGCCAGCAGAACGACAGGGGTTGGACAGCCCCAGCATTTT.

This chain uses TRBV6-6 with TRBJ2-7; D possibly corresponds to TRBD2 (6 bases). The CDR3 length is 20 residues. Deletions cut 5 bases from V and 0 bases from J, with 29 bases between. Germline loops: CDR1 MNHNY, CDR2 SVGAGI (reference sequence). The CDR3 nucleotides are TGTGCCAGCAGTCCCCGTTCGCCGAGCGGGTCTTCCGAAAGCTCCTACGAGCAGTACTTC. It translates to CASSPRSPSGSSESSYEQYF.

The chain has TRBV5-1 and TRBJ2-2; 7 bases fit TRBD2. V shed 4 bases, J shed 1 base, and the junction held 16 bases outside the gene matches. This CDR3 contains 19 residues. The germline V gene has CDR1 SGHRS and CDR2 YFSETQ. The CDR3, as DNA: TGCGCCAGCAGCGTGCGGACTCGAGGACTAGTAATGAACACCGGGGAGCTGTTTTTT. It codes for CASSVRTRGLVMNTGELFF.

This sequence joins TRBV10-3 and TRBJ2-1; 8 positions agree with TRBD2. CDR1 is ENHRY and CDR2 is SYGVKD in the germline V gene. The CDR3 has 17 residues. Losses at the gene ends were 0 bases for V and 6 bases for J; bases not matched to a gene: 10. The CDR3 DNA is TGTGCCATCAGTGAGTCGATCAGCGGGGGACTAAGCAATGAGCAGTTCTTC. Translating gives CAISESISGGLSNEQFF.

The chain is built from TRBV7-2 and TRBJ1-1, with D possibly being TRBD1 (5 bases). Trimming pared 1 base from V and 7 bases from J, leaving 10 bases between. In germline, CDR1 is SGHTA, CDR2 FQGNSA. The CDR3 extends over 13 amino acids. The DNA of the CDR3 is TGTGCCAGCAGCTTAGATGGAAGGGGTGAAGCTTTCTTT. Its translation is CASSLDGRGEAFF.

The V gene is TRBV11-2, the J gene TRBJ1-1; D may be TRBD1 (5 bases). Germline-derived CDR1 and CDR2 are SGHAT and FQNNGV. The CDR3 has 14 residues. V lost 2 bases, J lost 4 bases, and 11 bases lay in between. CDR3 sequence (DNA): TGTGCCAGCAGCTTACAGGGAAGTTTCACTGAAGCTTTCTTT. As protein: CASSLQGSFTEAFF.

This rearrangement joins TRBV9 to TRBJ2-5; D remains unclear. Per germline, CDR1 SGDLS and CDR2 YYNGEE. Trimming took off 3 bases at V and 1 base at J, with 10 bases between the two ends. The CDR3 spans 14 residues. The CDR3 sequence: CASSGRQVQETQYF. In DNA, the CDR3 is TGTGCCAGCAGCGGAAGACAAGTCCAAGAGACCCAGTACTTC.

The chain joins TRBV6-2 or TRBV6-3 to TRBJ1-2; no definite D call. Trimming shortened V by 2 bases and J by 0 bases, and 7 bases separated the two germline ends. The length of the CDR3 is 14 residues. Germline V gene lookup returns CDR1 MNHEY and CDR2 SVGEGT. The CDR3 loop reads CASSYLRSNYGYTF. CDR3 bases: TGTGCCAGCAGTTACCTGAGATCTAACTATGGCTACACCTTC.

The rearrangement joins TRBV12-3 or TRBV12-4 to TRBJ1-1; 8 bases map to TRBD1. Trimming at V came to 5 bases and at J to 11 bases, leaving 10 bases not matched to a gene. The CDR3 loop spans 13 amino acids. CDR3 bases: TGTGCCAGCAGTCCCGGGACAGGCCTCGAGGCTTTCTTT. It encodes CASSPGTGLEAFF.

This sequence joins TRBV14 and TRBJ1-1; TRBD1 is a possible D gene (5 bases). Trimming shortened V by 1 base and J by 4 bases, and 16 bases separated the two germline ends. The CDR3 loop spans 16 amino acids. The germline V gene encodes CDR1 SGHDN and CDR2 FVKESK. For the CDR3, the DNA is TGTGCCAGCAGCCAAGTCGGGACTTCTAGGTCCACTGAAGCTTTCTTT. Translating gives CASSQVGTSRSTEAFF.

The chain recombines TRBV6-5 with TRBJ1-6, with 8 bases lining up with TRBD1. The CDR3 runs to 15 residues. V trimming: 2 bases; J trimming: 7 bases; junction bases outside the gene matches: 4. Germline V gene data show CDR1 as MNHEY and CDR2 as SVGAGI. CDR3 nucleotides: TGTGCCAGCAGTTACCTCACAGGGGGGAATTCACCCCTCCACTTT. This gives the protein CASSYLTGGNSPLHF.

The V call is TRBV4-1, the J call TRBJ2-1; 12 bases fit TRBD2. With V trimmed by 2 bases and J by 0 bases, 8 bases remained unmatched. CDR3 length: 19 amino acids. CDR1 is MGHRA, CDR2 YSYEKL, per germline. In DNA form, the CDR3 reads TGCGCCAGCAGCCAAAATACCAAGACTAGCGGGGGCTCCTACAATGAGCAGTTCTTC. Translating gives CASSQNTKTSGGSYNEQFF.

This clone was seen once. The chain is built from TRBV5-1 and TRBJ1-2; the D gene is possibly TRBD1 (5 bases). The germline gives CDR1 SGHRS, CDR2 YFSETQ. V shed 0 bases and J shed 3 bases, with 15 bases lying between them. This CDR3 is built from 16 residues. The CDR3 here is CASSLAEEGFYYGYTF. Here the CDR3 DNA reads TGCGCCAGCAGCTTGGCCGAAGAGGGGTTTTACTATGGCTACACCTTC.

To note about this clone: Other nucleotide sequences from this sample produce the same CDR3. The chain carries TRBV7-9 and TRBJ1-3; 7 nucleotides align to TRBD1. V shed 4 bases and J 0 bases; nucleotides not matched to a gene: 0. There are 14 residues in the CDR3. CDR1 SEHNR and CDR2 FQNEAQ come from the germline V gene (reference sequence). Here the CDR3 DNA reads TGTGCCAGCAGCTACAGGGGCTCTGGAAACACCATATATTTT. Amino acids: CASSYRGSGNTIYF.

The V call is TRBV6-5, the J call TRBJ2-3, with TRBD1 matching over 7 bases. There are 13 residues in the CDR3. V dropped 8 bases and J dropped 12; count of bases not matched to a gene: 14. Germline lookup yields CDR1 MNHEY and CDR2 SVGAGI. CDR3 sequence: CASGTGGDRVQYF. In DNA form, the CDR3 reads TGTGCCAGCGGGACGGGTGGCGACAGGGTACAGTATTTT.

The chain uses TRBV9 and TRBJ2-1; 9 bases match TRBD2. V was clipped by 0 bases and J by 10 bases; unmatched bases: 11. This CDR3 is built from 16 residues. Germline V gene sequence: CDR1 SGDLS, CDR2 YYNGEE. The CDR3 reads CASSVVGAGGFIEQFF. DNA for the CDR3: TGTGCCAGCAGCGTAGTGGGAGCGGGGGGCTTTATAGAGCAGTTCTTC.

This chain links TRBV4-1 with TRBJ1-4; maybe TRBD1 (6 bases). With 8 bases removed from V and 5 bases from J, the gap between germline ends came to 15 bases. The CDR3 totals 14 residues. Germline CDR1 reads MGHRA; CDR2 reads YSYEKL. The CDR3 coding sequence is TGCGCCAGCGCTACAGGGCCTCTAAATGAAAAACTGTTTTTT. Protein product: CASATGPLNEKLFF.